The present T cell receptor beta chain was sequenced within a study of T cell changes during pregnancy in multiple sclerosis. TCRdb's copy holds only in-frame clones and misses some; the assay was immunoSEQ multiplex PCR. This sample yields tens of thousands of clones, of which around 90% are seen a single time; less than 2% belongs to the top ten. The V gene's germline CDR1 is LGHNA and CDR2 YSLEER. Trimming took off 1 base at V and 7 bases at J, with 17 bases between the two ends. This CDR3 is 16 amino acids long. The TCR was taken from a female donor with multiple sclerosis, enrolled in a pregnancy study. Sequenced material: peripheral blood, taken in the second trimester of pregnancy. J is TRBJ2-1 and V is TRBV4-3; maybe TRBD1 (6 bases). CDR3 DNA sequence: TGCGCCAGCAGCCAAGCTCCGAACAGGGTTGGGAATGAGCAGTTCTTC. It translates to CASSQAPNRVGNEQFF.